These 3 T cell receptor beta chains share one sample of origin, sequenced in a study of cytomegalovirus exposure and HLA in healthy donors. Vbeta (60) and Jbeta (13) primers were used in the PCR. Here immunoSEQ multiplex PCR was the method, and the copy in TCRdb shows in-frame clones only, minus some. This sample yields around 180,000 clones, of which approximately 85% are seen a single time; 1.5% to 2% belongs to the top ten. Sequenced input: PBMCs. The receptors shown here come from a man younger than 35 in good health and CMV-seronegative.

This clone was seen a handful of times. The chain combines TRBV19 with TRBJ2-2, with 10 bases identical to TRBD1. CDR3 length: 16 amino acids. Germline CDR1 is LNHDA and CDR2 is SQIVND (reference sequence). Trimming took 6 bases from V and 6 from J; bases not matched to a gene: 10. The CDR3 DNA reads TGTGCCAGTAGGACCCGGGACAGGGGTGCGGCCGGGGAGCTGTTTTTT. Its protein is CASRTRDRGAAGELFF.

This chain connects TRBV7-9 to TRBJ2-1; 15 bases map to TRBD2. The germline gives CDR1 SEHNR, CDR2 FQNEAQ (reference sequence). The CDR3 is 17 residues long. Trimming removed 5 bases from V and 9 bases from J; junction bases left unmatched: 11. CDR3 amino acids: CASSLLWTSGRAPEQFF. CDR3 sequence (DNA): TGTGCCAGCAGCCTTCTTTGGACTAGCGGGAGGGCCCCTGAGCAGTTCTTC.

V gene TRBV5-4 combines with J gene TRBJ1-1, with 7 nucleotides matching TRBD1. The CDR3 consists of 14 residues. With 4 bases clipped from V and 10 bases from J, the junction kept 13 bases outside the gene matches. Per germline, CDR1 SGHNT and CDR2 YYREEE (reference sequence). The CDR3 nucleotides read TGTGCCAGCAGCATGGGACAGAGTTATGAAGCAGCTTTCTTT. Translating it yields CASSMGQSYEAAFF.